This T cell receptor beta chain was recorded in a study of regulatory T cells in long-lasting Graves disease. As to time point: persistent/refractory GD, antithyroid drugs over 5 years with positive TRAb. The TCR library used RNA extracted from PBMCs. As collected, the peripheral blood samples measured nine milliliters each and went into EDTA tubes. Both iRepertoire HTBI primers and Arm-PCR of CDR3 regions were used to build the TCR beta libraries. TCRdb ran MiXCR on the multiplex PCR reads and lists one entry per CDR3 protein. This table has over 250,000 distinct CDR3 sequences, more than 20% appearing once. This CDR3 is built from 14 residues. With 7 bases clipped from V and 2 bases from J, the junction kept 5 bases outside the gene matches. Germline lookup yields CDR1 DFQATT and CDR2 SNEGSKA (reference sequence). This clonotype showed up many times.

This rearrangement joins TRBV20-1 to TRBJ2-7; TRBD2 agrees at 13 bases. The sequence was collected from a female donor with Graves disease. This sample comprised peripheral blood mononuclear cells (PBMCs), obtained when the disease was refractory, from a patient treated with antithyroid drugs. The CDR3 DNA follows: TGCAGTGTACGACTAGCGGGGGGCGCCTACGAGCAGTACTTC. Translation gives CSVRLAGGAYEQYF.